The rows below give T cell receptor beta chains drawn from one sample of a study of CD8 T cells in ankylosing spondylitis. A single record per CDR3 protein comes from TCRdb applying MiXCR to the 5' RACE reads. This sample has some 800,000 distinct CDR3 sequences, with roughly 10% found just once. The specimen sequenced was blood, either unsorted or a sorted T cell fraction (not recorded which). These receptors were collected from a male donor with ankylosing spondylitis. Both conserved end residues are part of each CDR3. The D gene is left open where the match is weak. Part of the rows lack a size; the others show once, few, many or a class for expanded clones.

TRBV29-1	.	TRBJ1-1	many	TGCAGCGTTGAAGGCTTTGCGAACACTGAAGCTTTCTTT	CSVEGFANTEAFF
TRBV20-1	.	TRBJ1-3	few	TGCAGTGCTAGAGGGACCGGAGACTCTGGAAACACCATATATTTT	CSARGTGDSGNTIYF
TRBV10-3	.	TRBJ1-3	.	TGTGCCATCATGGGCGCAGGAAACACCATATATTTT	CAIMGAGNTIYF
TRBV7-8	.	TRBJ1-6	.	TGTGCCAGCAGCTTGGAGCTCGGGTCACTCACACCCCTCCACTTT	CASSLELGSLTPLHF
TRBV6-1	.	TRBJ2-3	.	TGTGCCTGTTCACCCTTCACAGATACGCAGTATTTT	CACSPFTDTQYF
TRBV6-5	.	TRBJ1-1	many	TGTGCCAGCAGTTACTCCGGGAGTAGGAACACTGAAGCTTTCTTT	CASSYSGSRNTEAFF
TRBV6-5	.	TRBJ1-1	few	TGTGCCAGCAGTGACTCGAGGGGATGGACTGAAGCTTTCTTT	CASSDSRGWTEAFF
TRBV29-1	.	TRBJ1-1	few	TGCAGCGTTGAAGGGGCTTTCTTT	CSVEGAFF
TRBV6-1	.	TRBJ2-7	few	TGTGCCAGCAGAATCGGGGGTTACGGCTACGAGCAGTACTTC	CASRIGGYGYEQYF
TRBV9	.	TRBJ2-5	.	TGTGCCAGCAGCGTAAGTTTAGCGGAAGAGACCCAGTACTTC	CASSVSLAEETQYF
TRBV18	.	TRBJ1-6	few	TGTGCCAGCTCGGGGGGATTCGGGTCACCCCTCCACTTT	CASSGGFGSPLHF
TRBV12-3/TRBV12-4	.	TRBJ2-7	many	TGTGCCAGCAGTTTCCGAACTTACGAGCAGTACTTC	CASSFRTYEQYF
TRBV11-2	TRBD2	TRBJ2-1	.	TGTGCCAGCAGCCCCGGGGGGTGGGTGAACAATGAGCAGTTCTTC	CASSPGGWVNNEQFF
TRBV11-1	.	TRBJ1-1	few	TGTGCCAGCACGAAGCGGGGTGTTGTCACTGAAGCTTTCTTT	CASTKRGVVTEAFF
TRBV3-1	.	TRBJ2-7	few	TGTGCCAGCAGCCAAGAGCTCGACGGCAAGCAGTACTTC	CASSQELDGKQYF
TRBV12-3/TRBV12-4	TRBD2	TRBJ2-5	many	TGTGCCAGCAGTTCCGTGGTGAGGACTAGCGGGAGAAAGACCCAGTACTTC	CASSSVVRTSGRKTQYF
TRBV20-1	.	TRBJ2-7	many	TGCAGTGCTAGGACGGGGCAGGGGTTAGACGAGCAGTACTTC	CSARTGQGLDEQYF
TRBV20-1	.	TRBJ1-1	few	TGCAGTGCTAGAGATGGGGGTCGGGCTGAAGCTTTCTTT	CSARDGGRAEAFF
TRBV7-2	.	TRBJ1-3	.	TGTGCCAGCAGCTTGGGGGCTCGAAACACCATATATTTT	CASSLGARNTIYF
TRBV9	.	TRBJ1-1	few	TGTGCCAGCAGCGTAGGAGGGGCTGCGAACACTGAAGCTTTCTTT	CASSVGGAANTEAFF
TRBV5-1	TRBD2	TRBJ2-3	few	TGCGCCAGCAGCTTGGGAGGCCTAGCGGGAGCCCGCGGGGATACGCAGTATTTT	CASSLGGLAGARGDTQYF
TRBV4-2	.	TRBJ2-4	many	TGTGCCAGCAGCCAAGATTTGAATACCAAAAACATTCAGTACTTC	CASSQDLNTKNIQYF
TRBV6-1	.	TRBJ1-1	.	TGTGCCAGCAGGCTAATCTCTACGAGCACTGAAGCTTTCTTT	CASRLISTSTEAFF
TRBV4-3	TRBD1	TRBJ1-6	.	TGCGCCAGCAGCCAAGATCCGGGACAGGGCTCCCTCCTCCACTTT	CASSQDPGQGSLLHF
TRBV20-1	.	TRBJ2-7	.	TGCAGTGCTGGCCGGATCCGGAGCTCCTACGAGCAGTACTTC	CSAGRIRSSYEQYF
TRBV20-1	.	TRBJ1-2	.	TGCTGTGCCGTCCTGTACCCGGTTAGGGCGGAGGGCTATGGCTACACCTTC	CCAVLYPVRAEGYGYTF
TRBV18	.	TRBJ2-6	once	TGTGCCAGCTCACTAACGGTAACAACTGGGGCCAACGTCCTGACTTTC	CASSLTVTTGANVLTF
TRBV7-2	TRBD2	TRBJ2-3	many	TGTGCCAGCAGCTTTCTAGCGGGAGGGCCCACAGATACGCAGTATTTT	CASSFLAGGPTDTQYF
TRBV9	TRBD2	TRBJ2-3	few	TGTGCCAGCAGCGTAGGAAGCGGGAGGGTGGATACGCAGTATTTT	CASSVGSGRVDTQYF
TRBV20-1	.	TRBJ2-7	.	TGCAGTGCTAGAGTCGGCAGGGGATCCTCCGAGCAGTACTTC	CSARVGRGSSEQYF
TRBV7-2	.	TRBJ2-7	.	TGTGCCAGCAGCTTAAACGGACTGAGCCTCTACGAGCAGTACTTC	CASSLNGLSLYEQYF
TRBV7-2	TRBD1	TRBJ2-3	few	TGTGCCAGCAGCCCAGGGGGCGTAGATACGCAGTATTTT	CASSPGGVDTQYF
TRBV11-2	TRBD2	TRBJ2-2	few	TGTGCCAGCAGCGGACTAGCGTCCGGGGAGCTGTTTTTT	CASSGLASGELFF
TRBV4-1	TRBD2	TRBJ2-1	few	TGCGCCAGCAGCCAGAGACTAGCGGGAGTGAGAAATGAGCAGTTCTTC	CASSQRLAGVRNEQFF
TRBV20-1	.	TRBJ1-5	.	TGCAGTGCTTGGAAGGGTAAAGCTCAGCCCCAGCATTTT	CSAWKGKAQPQHF
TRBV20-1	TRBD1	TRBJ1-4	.	TGCAGTGCTAGAGGACAGGGGGCCGGTGAAAAACTGTTTTTT	CSARGQGAGEKLFF
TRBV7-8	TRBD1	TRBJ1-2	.	TGTGCCAGCAGCTTATTCCCCCCAGGGGGTCCCTATGGCTACACCTTC	CASSLFPPGGPYGYTF
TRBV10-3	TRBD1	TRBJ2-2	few	TGTGCCATCCGGGACAGCCTCACCGGGGAGCTGTTTTTT	CAIRDSLTGELFF
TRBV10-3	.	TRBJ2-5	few	TGTGCCATCAGTGATTATGGAGGGGAGACCCAGTACTTC	CAISDYGGETQYF
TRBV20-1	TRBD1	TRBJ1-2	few	TGCAGTGCTAGAGATCGGGACAGGGGCGGCTATGGCTACACCTTC	CSARDRDRGGYGYTF
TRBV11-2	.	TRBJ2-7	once	TGTGCCAGCAGCTTAATTGTAGGGGCAGGGATCAGCTCCTACGAGCAGTACTTC	CASSLIVGAGISSYEQYF
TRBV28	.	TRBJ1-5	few	TGTGCCAGCAGTTTACCCAGGGGCTATAGCAATCAGCCCCAGCATTTT	CASSLPRGYSNQPQHF
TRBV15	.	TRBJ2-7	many	TGTGCCACCAGCACCATGACAGGATCCTACGAGCAGTACTTC	CATSTMTGSYEQYF
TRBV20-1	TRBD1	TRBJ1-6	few	TGCAGTGCTAGACCGGACAGGGGGAATAATTCACCCCTCCACTTT	CSARPDRGNNSPLHF